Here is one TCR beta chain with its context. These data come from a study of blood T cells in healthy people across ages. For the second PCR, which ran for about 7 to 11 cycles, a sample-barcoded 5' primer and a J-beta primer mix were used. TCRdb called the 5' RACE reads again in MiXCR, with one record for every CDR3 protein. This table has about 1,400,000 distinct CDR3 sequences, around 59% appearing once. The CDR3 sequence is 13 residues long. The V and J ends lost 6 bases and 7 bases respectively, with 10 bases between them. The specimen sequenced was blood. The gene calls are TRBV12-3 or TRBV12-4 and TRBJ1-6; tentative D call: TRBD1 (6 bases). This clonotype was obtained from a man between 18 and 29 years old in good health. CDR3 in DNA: TGTGCCAGCAGCCGGACAGCAAATTCACCCCTCCACTTT. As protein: CASSRTANSPLHF.